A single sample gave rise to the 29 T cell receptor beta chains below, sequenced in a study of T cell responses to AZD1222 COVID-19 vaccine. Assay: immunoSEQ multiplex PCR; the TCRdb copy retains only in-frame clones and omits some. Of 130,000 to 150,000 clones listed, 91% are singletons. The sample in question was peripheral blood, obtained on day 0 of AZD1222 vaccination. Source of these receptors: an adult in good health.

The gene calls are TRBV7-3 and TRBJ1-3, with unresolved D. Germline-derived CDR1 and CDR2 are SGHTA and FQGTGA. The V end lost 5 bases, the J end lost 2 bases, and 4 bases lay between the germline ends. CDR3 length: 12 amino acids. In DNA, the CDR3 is TGTGCCAGCAGCCCTGCTGGAAACACCATATATTTT. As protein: CASSPAGNTIYF.

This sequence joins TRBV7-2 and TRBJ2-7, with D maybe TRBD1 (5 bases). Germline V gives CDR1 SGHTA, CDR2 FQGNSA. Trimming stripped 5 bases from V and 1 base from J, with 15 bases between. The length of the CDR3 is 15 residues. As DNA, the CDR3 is TGTGCCAGCAGCCCCAGGGTTGTAAGGTCCTACGAGCAGTACTTC. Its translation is CASSPRVVRSYEQYF.

Written as DNA, the CDR3 is TGTGCCAGCAGCCATCCCGGGACAGGGATCTCAGTAGGCTATGGCTACACCTTC. Translating it yields CASSHPGTGISVGYGYTF. This chain joins TRBV3-1 (or the pseudogene TRBV3-2) and TRBJ1-2, with 9 bases aligning to TRBD1. Per the germline V gene, CDR1 is LGHDT and CDR2 is YNNKEL (reference sequence). V lost 3 bases to trimming and J lost 4 bases; unmatched junction nucleotides: 15. This CDR3 is 18 amino acids long.

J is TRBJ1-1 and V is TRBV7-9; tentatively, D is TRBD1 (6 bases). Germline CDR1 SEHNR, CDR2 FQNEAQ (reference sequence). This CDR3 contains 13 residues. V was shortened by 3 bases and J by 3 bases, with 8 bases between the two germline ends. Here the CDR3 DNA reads TGTGCCAGCAGCTTGGAGGGGGACACTGAAGCTTTCTTT. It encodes CASSLEGDTEAFF.

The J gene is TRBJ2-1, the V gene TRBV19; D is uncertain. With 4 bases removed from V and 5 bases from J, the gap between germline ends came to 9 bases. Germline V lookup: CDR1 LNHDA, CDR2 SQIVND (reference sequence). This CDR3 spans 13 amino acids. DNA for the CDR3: TGTGCCAGTAGTACCCAAATGCACAATGAGCAGTTCTTC. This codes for CASSTQMHNEQFF.

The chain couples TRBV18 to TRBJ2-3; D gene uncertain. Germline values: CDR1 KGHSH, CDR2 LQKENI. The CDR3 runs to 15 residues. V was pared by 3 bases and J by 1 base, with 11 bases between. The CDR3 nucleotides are TGTGCCAGCTCACCCCAGCACTTGCGCACAGATACGCAGTATTTT. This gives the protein CASSPQHLRTDTQYF.

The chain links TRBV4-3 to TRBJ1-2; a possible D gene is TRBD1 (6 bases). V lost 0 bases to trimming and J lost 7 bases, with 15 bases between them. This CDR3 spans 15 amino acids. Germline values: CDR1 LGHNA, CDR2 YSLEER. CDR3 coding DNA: TGCGCCAGCAGCCAAGATTGGTGGGGGCTAGGTGGCTACACCTTC. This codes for CASSQDWWGLGGYTF.

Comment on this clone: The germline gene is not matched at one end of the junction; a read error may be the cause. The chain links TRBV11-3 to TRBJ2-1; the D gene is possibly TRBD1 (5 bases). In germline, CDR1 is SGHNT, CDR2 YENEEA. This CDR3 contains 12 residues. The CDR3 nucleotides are TGTGTCAGCAGCCCAGACAGAGTCCAGCAGTTCTTC. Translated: CVSSPDRVQQFF.

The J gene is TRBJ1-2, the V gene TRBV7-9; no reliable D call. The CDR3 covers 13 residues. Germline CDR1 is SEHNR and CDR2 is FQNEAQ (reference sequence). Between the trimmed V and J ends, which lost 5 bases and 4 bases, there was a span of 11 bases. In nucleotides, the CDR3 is TGTGCCAGCAGCCCCGCGCTGAGCTATGGCTACACCTTC. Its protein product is CASSPALSYGYTF.

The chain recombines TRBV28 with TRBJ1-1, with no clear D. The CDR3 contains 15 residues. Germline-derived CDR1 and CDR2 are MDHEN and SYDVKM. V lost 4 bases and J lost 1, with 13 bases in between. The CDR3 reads CASSSKVPGNTEAFF. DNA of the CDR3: TGTGCCAGCAGTTCCAAAGTCCCCGGGAACACTGAAGCTTTCTTT.

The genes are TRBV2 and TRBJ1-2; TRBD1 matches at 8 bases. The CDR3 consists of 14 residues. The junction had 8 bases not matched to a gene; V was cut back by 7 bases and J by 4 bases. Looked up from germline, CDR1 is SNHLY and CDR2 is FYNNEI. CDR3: CASTEGGQVYGYTF. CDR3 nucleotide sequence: TGTGCCAGCACCGAAGGGGGACAGGTCTATGGCTACACCTTC. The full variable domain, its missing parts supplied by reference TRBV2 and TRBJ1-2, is EPEVTQTPSHQVTQMGQEVILRCVPISNHLYFYWYRQILGQKVEFLVSFYNNEISEKSEIFDDQFSVERPDGSNFTLKIRSTKLEDSAMYFCASTEGGQVYGYTFGSGTRLTVV.

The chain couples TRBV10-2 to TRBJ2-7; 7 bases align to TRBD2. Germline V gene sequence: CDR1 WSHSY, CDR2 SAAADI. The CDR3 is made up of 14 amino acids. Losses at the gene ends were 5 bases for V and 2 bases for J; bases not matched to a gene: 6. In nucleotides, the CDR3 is TGCGCCAGCAGTCCTTCTAGCGGAGCCTACGAGCAGTACTTC. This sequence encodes CASSPSSGAYEQYF.

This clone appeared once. The CDR3 region has the DNA TGTGCCAGCAGCCCTACGGGGGCAAGCCCTGAAAAACTGTTTTTT. This encodes CASSPTGASPEKLFF. The rearrangement links TRBV7-3 to TRBJ1-4; D may be TRBD1 (6 bases). CDR1 and CDR2 (germline): SGHTA, FQGTGA. The germline V and J ends were trimmed by 5 bases and 7 bases, with 17 bases remaining between them. This CDR3 has 15 residues.

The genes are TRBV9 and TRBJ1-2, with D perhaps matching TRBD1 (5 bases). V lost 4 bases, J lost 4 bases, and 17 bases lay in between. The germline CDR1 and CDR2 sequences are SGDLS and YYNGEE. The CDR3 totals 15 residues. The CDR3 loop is CASSPAGAAGYGYTF. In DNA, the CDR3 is TGTGCCAGCAGCCCAGCCGGGGCAGCGGGCTATGGCTACACCTTC.

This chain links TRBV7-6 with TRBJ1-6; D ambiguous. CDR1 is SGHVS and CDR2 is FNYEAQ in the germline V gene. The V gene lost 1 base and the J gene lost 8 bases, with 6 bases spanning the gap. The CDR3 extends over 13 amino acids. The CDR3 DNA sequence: TGTGCCAGCAGCTTAGAGGTCTATTCACCCCTCCACTTT. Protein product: CASSLEVYSPLHF.

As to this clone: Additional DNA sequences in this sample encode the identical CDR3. The CDR3 reads CASSSDTGELFF. The CDR3 DNA follows: TGTGCCAGCAGTTCTGACACCGGGGAGCTGTTTTTT. This chain joins TRBV6-5 and TRBJ2-2; D not resolved. Trimming took 4 bases from V and 3 from J, leaving 3 bases between them. The germline gives CDR1 MNHEY, CDR2 SVGAGI. The CDR3 runs 12 residues.

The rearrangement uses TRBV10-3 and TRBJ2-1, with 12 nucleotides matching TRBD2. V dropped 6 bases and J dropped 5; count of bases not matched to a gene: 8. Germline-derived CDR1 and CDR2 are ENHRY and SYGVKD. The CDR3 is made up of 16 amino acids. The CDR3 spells CAIRASSGRADNEQFF. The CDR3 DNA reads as TGTGCCATCAGGGCGTCTAGCGGGAGGGCCGACAATGAGCAGTTCTTC.

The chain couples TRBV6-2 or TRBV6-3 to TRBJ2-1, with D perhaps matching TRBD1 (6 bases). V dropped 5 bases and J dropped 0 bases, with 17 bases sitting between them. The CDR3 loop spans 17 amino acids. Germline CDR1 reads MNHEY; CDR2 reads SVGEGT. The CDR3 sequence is CASSGLGGIFSYNEQFF. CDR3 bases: TGTGCCAGCAGTGGACTTGGGGGCATTTTCTCCTACAATGAGCAGTTCTTC.

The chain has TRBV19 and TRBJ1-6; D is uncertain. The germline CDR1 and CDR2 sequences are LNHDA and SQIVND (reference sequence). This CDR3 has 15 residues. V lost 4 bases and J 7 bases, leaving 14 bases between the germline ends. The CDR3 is CASSNMARSNSPLHF. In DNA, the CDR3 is TGTGCCAGTAGTAATATGGCACGGTCGAATTCACCCCTCCACTTT.

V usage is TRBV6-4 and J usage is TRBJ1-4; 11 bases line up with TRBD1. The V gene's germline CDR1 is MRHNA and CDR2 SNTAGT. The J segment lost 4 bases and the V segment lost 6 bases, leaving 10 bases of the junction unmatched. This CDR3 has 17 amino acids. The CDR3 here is CASRNLGTGGRNEKLFF. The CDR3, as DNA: TGTGCCAGCAGAAATCTAGGGACAGGGGGACGTAATGAAAAACTGTTTTTT.

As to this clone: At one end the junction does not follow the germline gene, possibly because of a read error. The CDR3 reads CASSLGQNGEQFF. The CDR3 DNA sequence: TGTGCTAGCAGCTTAGGACAGAACGGTGAGCAGTTCTTC. V is TRBV7-7 and J is TRBJ2-1; D may be TRBD1 (6 bases). The CDR3 sequence is 13 residues long. Germline CDR1 reads SSHAT; CDR2 reads FNYEAQ (reference sequence). Drawing the rest from reference TRBV7-7 and TRBJ2-1, the complete variable domain is GAGVSQSPRYKVTKRGQDVTLRCDPISSHATLYWYQQALGQGPEFLTYFNYEAQPDKSGLPSDRFSAERPEGSISTLTIQRTEQRDSAMYRCASSLGQNGEQFFGPGTRLTVL.

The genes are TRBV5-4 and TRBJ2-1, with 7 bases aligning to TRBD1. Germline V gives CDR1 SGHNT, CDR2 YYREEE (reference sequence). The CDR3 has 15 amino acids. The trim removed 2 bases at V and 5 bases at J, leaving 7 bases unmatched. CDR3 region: CASSLPGTVNNEQFF. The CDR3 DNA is TGTGCCAGCAGCTTACCCGGGACAGTCAACAATGAGCAGTTCTTC.

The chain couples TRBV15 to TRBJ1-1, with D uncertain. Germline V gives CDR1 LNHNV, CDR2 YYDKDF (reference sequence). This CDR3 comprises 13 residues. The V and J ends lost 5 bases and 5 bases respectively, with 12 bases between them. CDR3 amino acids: CATSPRRATEAFF. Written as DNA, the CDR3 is TGTGCCACCAGCCCCCGACGGGCAACTGAAGCTTTCTTT.

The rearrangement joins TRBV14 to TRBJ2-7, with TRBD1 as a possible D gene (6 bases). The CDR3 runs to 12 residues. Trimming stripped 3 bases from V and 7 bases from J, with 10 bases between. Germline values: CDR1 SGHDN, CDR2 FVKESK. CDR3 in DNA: TGTGCCAGCAGCCAGGGGGCAGGGGAGCAGTACTTC. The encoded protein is CASSQGAGEQYF.

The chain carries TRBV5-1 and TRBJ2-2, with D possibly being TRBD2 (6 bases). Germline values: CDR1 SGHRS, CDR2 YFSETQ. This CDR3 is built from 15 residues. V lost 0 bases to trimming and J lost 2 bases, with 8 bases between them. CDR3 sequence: CASSLVGGNTGELFF. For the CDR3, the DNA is TGCGCCAGCAGCTTGGTCGGGGGAAACACCGGGGAGCTGTTTTTT.

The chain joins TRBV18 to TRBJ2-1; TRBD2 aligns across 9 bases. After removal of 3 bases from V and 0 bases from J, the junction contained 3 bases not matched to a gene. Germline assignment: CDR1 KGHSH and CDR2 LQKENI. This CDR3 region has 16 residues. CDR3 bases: TGTGCCAGCTCACCCCTAGCGGGGAGCTCCTACAATGAGCAGTTCTTC. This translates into CASSPLAGSSYNEQFF.

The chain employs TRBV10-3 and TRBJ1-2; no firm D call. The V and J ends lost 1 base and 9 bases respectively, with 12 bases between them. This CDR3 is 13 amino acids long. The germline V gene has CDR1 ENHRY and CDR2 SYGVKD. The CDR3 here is CAISELDMESYTF. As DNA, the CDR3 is TGTGCCATCAGTGAGTTGGATATGGAAAGCTACACCTTC.

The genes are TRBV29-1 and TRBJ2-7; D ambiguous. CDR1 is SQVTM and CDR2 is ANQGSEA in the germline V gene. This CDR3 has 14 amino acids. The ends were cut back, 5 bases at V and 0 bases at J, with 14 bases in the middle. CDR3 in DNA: TGCAGCGTTCTGATAATTGCCAGCTCCTACGAGCAGTACTTC. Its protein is CSVLIIASSYEQYF.

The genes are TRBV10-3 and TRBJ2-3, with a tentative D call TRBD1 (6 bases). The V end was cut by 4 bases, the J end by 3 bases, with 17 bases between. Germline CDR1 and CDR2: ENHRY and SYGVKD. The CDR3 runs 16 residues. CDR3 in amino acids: CAISGGPGQQTDTQYF. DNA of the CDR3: TGTGCCATCAGTGGGGGTCCGGGACAACAAACAGATACGCAGTATTTT.